This T cell receptor (beta chain) was captured in a study of T cell repertoires in cytomegalovirus infection. Study outcomes and limitations: Ex vivo, HLA-C-restricted CMV-specific TCR beta clonotypes prevailed over the rest of the response.

TCRdb analysed the reads with MiXCR anew, one entry per CDR3 protein. Among around 230,000 distinct CDR3 sequences listed, 5% to 8.5% were seen once. This clonotype was counted many times. Its antigen is not known. This receptor was taken from a human donor in good health (CMV status not recorded). Some clones in this sample may be carry-over from other donors' samples. Sequenced: PBMCs.

In nucleotides, the CDR3 is TGTGCCAGCTCACCGGAGGGACAGCCTTATGGCTACACCTTC. Translating gives CASSPEGQPYGYTF. V gene TRBV18 combines with J gene TRBJ1-2, with 7 bases that match TRBD1. V was pared by 3 bases and J by 5 bases, with 6 bases of the junction left unmatched. This CDR3 contains 14 residues. The V gene's germline CDR1 is KGHSH and CDR2 LQKENI.